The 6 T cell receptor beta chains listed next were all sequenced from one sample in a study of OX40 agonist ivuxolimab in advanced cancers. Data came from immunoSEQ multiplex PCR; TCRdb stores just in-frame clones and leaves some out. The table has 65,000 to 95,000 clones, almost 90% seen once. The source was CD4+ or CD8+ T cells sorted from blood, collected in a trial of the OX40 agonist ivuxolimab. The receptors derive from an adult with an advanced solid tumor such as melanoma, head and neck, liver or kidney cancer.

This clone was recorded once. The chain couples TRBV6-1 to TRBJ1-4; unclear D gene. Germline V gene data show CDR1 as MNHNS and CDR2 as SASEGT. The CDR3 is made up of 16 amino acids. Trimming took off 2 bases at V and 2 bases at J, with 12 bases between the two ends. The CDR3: CASSETFFSTNEKLFF. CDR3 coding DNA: TGTGCCAGCAGTGAAACCTTCTTCTCCACTAATGAAAAACTGTTTTTT.

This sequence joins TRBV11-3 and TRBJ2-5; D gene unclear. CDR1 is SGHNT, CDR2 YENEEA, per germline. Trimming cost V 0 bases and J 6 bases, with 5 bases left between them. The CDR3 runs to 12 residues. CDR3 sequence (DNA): TGTGCCAGCAGCTTAGATCGACAGACCCAGTACTTC. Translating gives CASSLDRQTQYF. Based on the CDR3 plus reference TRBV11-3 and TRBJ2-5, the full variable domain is EAGVVQSPRYKIIEKKQPVAFWCNPISGHNTLYWYLQNLGQGPELLIRYENEEAVDDSQLPKDRFSAERLKGVDSTLKIQPAELGDSAVYLCASSLDRQTQYFGPGTRLLVL.

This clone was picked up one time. CDR3 sequence: CASRARDLGNYEQYF. In DNA, the CDR3 is TGTGCCAGCAGGGCCCGGGACTTGGGAAACTACGAGCAGTACTTC. The chain couples TRBV27 to TRBJ2-7; a weak D match, TRBD2 (6 bases). Trimming stripped 6 bases from V and 3 bases from J, with 18 bases between. This CDR3 is 15 amino acids long. CDR1 and CDR2 from the germline V gene are MNHEY and SMNVEV (reference sequence).

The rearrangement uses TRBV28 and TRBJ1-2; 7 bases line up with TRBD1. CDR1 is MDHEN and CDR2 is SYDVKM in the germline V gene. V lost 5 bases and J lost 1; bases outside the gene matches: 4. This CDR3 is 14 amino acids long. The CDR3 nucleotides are TGTGCCAGCAGTCTGACAGGGATTAACTATGGCTACACCTTC. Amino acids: CASSLTGINYGYTF.

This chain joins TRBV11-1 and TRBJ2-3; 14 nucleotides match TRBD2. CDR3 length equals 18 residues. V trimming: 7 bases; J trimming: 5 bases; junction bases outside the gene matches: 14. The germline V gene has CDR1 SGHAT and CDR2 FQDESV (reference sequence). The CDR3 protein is CASTRARGTSGSLDTQYF. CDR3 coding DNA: TGTGCCAGCACTAGAGCCCGGGGGACTAGCGGGAGTCTAGATACGCAGTATTTT.

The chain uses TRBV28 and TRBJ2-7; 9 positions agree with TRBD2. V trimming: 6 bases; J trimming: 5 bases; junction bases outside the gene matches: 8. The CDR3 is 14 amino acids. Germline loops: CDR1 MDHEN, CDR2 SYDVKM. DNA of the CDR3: TGTGCCAGCAGAACCAGCGGGGGGCCACACGAGCAGTACTTC. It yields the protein CASRTSGGPHEQYF. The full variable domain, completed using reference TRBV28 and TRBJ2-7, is DVKVTQSSRYLVKRTGEKVFLECVQDMDHENMFWYRQDPGLGLRLIYFSYDVKMKEKGDIPEGYSVSREKKERFSLILESASTNQTSMYLCASRTSGGPHEQYFGPGTRLTVT.